The 10 T cell receptor beta chains given below trace back to one sample, sequenced in a study of blood T cells in healthy people across ages. A J-beta primer mix and a sample-barcoded 5' primer were used in a second PCR of about 7 to 12 cycles. TCRdb analysed the 5' RACE reads with MiXCR anew, one entry per CDR3 protein. The sample consists of around 1,000,000 distinct CDR3 sequences, under 40% of them appearing once. What was sequenced was blood. The receptors stem from a young man in good health.

On this clonotype: Possible read error: a much larger clone is one base away. The V and J genes are TRBV4-1 and TRBJ1-4; tentatively, D is TRBD1 (5 bases). The V and J ends lost 0 bases and 10 bases respectively, with 18 bases between them. The CDR3 loop spans 16 amino acids. CDR1 is MGHRA, CDR2 YSYEKL, per germline. The CDR3 nucleotides read TGCGCCAGCAGCCAAGATGAGGGAGCAGGGATCGGAAAACTGTTTTTT. Translating gives CASSQDEGAGIGKLFF.

V usage is TRBV7-9 and J usage is TRBJ1-1; D is unclear. From germline, CDR1 is SEHNR and CDR2 FQNEAQ (reference sequence). The V and J ends lost 6 bases and 5 bases respectively, with 10 bases between them. This CDR3 has 12 amino acids. CDR3 in amino acids: CASSLSETEAFF. DNA of the CDR3: TGTGCCAGCAGTTTAAGCGAAACTGAAGCTTTCTTT.

The CDR3 DNA follows: TGTGCCAGCAGTTACACTAGGACAGAAGATACGCAGTATTTT. Encoded protein: CASSYTRTEDTQYF. The genes are TRBV6-5 and TRBJ2-3, with D perhaps matching TRBD1 (6 bases). The CDR3 loop spans 14 amino acids. Per the germline V gene, CDR1 is MNHEY and CDR2 is SVGAGI. With 2 bases removed from V and 5 bases from J, the gap between germline ends came to 11 bases.

This clonotype has just a few counts. This sequence joins TRBV14 and TRBJ1-4; D is possibly TRBD1 (5 bases). Germline V gene data show CDR1 as SGHDN and CDR2 as FVKESK. Deletions cut 2 bases from V and 4 bases from J, with 17 bases between. The CDR3 runs to 17 residues. CDR3 sequence: CASSQRKGSGINEKLFF. DNA for the CDR3: TGTGCCAGCAGCCAAAGAAAGGGGTCGGGCATTAATGAAAAACTGTTTTTT.

V usage is TRBV30 and J usage is TRBJ1-2; D not resolved. The CDR3 spans 11 residues. The V and J ends lost 1 base and 10 bases respectively, with 10 bases between them. Germline V lookup: CDR1 GTSNPN, CDR2 SVGIG (reference sequence). The CDR3 sequence is CAWSENSFYTF. The CDR3, as DNA: TGTGCCTGGAGTGAGAACTCTTTCTACACCTTC.

J is TRBJ2-2 and V is TRBV2, with D uncertain. The CDR3 has 15 residues. Trimming pared 7 bases from V and 6 bases from J, leaving 18 bases between. The V gene's germline CDR1 is SNHLY and CDR2 FYNNEI. The CDR3 loop is CASNAADAAPGELFF. CDR3 DNA sequence: TGTGCCAGCAACGCCGCGGACGCGGCCCCCGGGGAGCTGTTTTTT.

Remarks on this clonotype: Relative to the germline gene, one junction end is altered; a read error may explain this. The V and J genes are TRBV25-1 and TRBJ2-4; 10 positions match TRBD1. CDR1 is MGHDK and CDR2 is SYGVNS in the germline V gene. The CDR3 spans 17 residues. The CDR3: CASSAMTGGAAKHIQYF. The CDR3 DNA sequence: TGTGCCAGCAGTGCAATGACAGGGGGCGCCGCCAAACACATTCAGTACTTC. Looking up the rest from reference TRBV25-1 and TRBJ2-4 gives the full variable domain: EADIYQTPRYLVIGTGKKITLECSQTMGHDKMYWYQQDPGMELHLIHYSYGVNSTEKGDLSSESTVSRIRTEHFPLTLESARPSHTSQYLCASSAMTGGAAKHIQYFGAGTRLSVL.

The rearrangement links TRBV4-1 to TRBJ1-5; the D gene is possibly TRBD1 (5 bases). Trimming removed 0 bases from V and 6 bases from J, with 18 bases in between. Germline CDR1 is MGHRA and CDR2 is YSYEKL. This CDR3 region has 17 residues. The CDR3 bases are TGCGCCAGCAGCCAAGATCAGGGCTTAATATGGGGTCAGCCCCAGCATTTT. It yields the protein CASSQDQGLIWGQPQHF.

This clonotype was picked up a small number of times. The gene calls are TRBV3-1 and TRBJ2-5, with 11 bases fitting TRBD2. CDR3 length: 13 residues. With 3 bases clipped from V and 11 bases from J, the junction kept 5 bases outside the gene matches. CDR1 LGHDT and CDR2 YNNKEL come from the germline V gene (reference sequence). Here the CDR3 DNA reads TGTGCCAGCAGCCATACTAGCGGGGGCCGGCAGTACTTC. Its protein product is CASSHTSGGRQYF.

The V gene is TRBV5-1, the J gene TRBJ2-1; tentative D call: TRBD2 (5 bases). Germline CDR1 is SGHRS and CDR2 is YFSETQ. V was shortened by 1 base and J by 0 bases, with 8 bases between the two germline ends. This CDR3 region has 15 residues. The CDR3 region has the DNA TGCGCCAGCAGCTTGCGGGGAATCTCCTACAATGAGCAGTTCTTC. Translation: CASSLRGISYNEQFF.